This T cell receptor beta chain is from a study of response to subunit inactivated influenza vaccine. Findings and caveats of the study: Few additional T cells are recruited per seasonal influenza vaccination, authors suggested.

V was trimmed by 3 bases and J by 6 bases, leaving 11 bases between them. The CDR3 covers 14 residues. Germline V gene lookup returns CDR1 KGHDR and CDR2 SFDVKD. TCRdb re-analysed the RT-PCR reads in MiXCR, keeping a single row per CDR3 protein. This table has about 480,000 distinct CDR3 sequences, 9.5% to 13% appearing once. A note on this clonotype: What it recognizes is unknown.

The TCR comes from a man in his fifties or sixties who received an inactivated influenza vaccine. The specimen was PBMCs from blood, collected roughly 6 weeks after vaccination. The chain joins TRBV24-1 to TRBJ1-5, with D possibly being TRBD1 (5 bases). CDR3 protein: CATSDHQGFQPQHF. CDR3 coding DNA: TGTGCCACCAGTGATCATCAGGGCTTTCAGCCCCAGCATTTT.